This T cell receptor (beta chain) was recorded in a study of blood T cell repertoires in COVID-19. Study context: Acute-phase and convalescent COVID-19 samples originated in the United States, Italy and Spain. Nucleic acid was either cDNA or gDNA, and it came from T cells, B-cell-depleted T cells, or PBMCs.

As handled by the study authors: From reference gene primer amplification, estimates of nucleated cell counts were derived. Generated by immunoSEQ multiplex PCR, the TCRdb table keeps only in-frame clones and is missing some. The V and J calls and the clone size are those of that table, but D and trimming were determined from the DNA. The sample includes 25,000 to 35,000 clones, about 85% seen only once; the top ten take around 25%. The V end was cut by 6 bases, the J end by 0 bases, with 9 bases between. Germline CDR1 MNHEY, CDR2 SMNVEV (reference sequence). This CDR3 contains 14 residues. The receptor's source is a human donor in a cohort sampled during active COVID-19. Material for sequencing was peripheral blood. V is TRBV27 and J is TRBJ1-3, with D unclear. The CDR3 reads CASSSKPSGNTIYF. CDR3 DNA: TGTGCCAGCAGCTCCAAGCCCTCTGGAAACACCATATATTTT.